This TCR beta chain is drawn from a study of T cell changes during pregnancy in multiple sclerosis (dated by TCRdb to about 2019). With regard to the full study: In women with multiple sclerosis, the researchers looked at how the T cell repertoire shifted as pregnancy progressed.

CDR1 and CDR2 are drawn from the germline V gene: SGHTA, FQGTGA. The V and J ends are trimmed by 2 bases and 3 bases, leaving 7 bases between them. Its CDR3 holds 13 amino acids, cysteine through phenylalanine. This entry keeps only the CDR3 DNA: 39 bases, framed from base 1. This clone has only one observation. It has no known antigen specificity. Base qualities are missing; no much larger clone stands one base away. The library was made by the immunoSEQ multiplex PCR assay. This is the immuneACCESS table as TCRdb keeps it, with only in-frame sequences that have V and J called. A part of the clones is gone; compared with another copy, unresolved V genes explain less than half, and the rest is unexplained. This sample holds approximately 49,000 clones; about 91% were observed only once. Around 0.9% of the sample is held by the ten biggest clonotypes.

The specimen was peripheral blood, collected after pregnancy. The clonotype comes from a female donor with multiple sclerosis, enrolled in a pregnancy study. The chain employs TRBV7-3 and TRBJ1-1; TRBD1 could be the D gene, as 5 bases match. CDR3 sequence: CASSLFRDTEAFF. The DNA sequence is as follows: TGTGCCAGCAGCTTATTCAGGGACACTGAAGCTTTCTTT.